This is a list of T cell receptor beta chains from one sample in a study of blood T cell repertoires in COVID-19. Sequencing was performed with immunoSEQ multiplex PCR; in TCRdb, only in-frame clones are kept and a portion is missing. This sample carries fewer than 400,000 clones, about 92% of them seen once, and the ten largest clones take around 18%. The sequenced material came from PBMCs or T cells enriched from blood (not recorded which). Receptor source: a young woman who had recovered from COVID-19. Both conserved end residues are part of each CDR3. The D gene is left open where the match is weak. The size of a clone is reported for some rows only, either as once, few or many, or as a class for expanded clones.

CDR3nt: TGTGCCAGCAGTCTAGACGGCACGGGACTAGCGGGGGGGTCGTCTAGCACAGATACGCAGTATTTT
CDR3aa: CASSLDGTGLAGGSSSTDTQYF
j_gene: TRBJ2-3
abundance: NA
v_gene: TRBV27
d_gene: TRBD2

CDR3nt: TGTGCCAGCAGCGTGGGACTAGAGAACAATGAGCAGTTCTTC
CDR3aa: CASSVGLENNEQFF
j_gene: TRBJ2-1
abundance: NA
v_gene: TRBV9
d_gene: TRBD2

CDR3nt: TGTGCCTGGAGTACAGGCTCCTACGAGCAGTACTTC
CDR3aa: CAWSTGSYEQYF
j_gene: TRBJ2-7
abundance: NA
v_gene: TRBV30
d_gene: NA

CDR3nt: TGCGCCAGCAGCTTGGAGGACAGGGGAAGGGGTGAAGCTTTCTTT
CDR3aa: CASSLEDRGRGEAFF
j_gene: TRBJ1-1
abundance: NA
v_gene: TRBV5-1
d_gene: TRBD1

CDR3nt: TGTGCCAGCAGCTTAGTTTTCTCAGGGGGAGGTGGCTACACCTTC
CDR3aa: CASSLVFSGGGGYTF
j_gene: TRBJ1-2
abundance: NA
v_gene: TRBV7-2
d_gene: TRBD1

CDR3nt: TGTGCCAGCTCACGAACCCGGGACAGGGCCGAGCAGTACTTC
CDR3aa: CASSRTRDRAEQYF
j_gene: TRBJ2-7
abundance: NA
v_gene: TRBV18
d_gene: TRBD1

CDR3nt: TGTGCCAGCAGCGGACTAGCGGACCGCTCCTACAATGAGCAGTTCTTC
CDR3aa: CASSGLADRSYNEQFF
j_gene: TRBJ2-1
abundance: NA
v_gene: TRBV5-4
d_gene: TRBD2

CDR3nt: TGTGCCAGCACCAGGGCGGGGGAAGGGCCCCTAGCCAAAAACATTCAGTACTTC
CDR3aa: CASTRAGEGPLAKNIQYF
j_gene: TRBJ2-4
abundance: NA
v_gene: TRBV5-8
d_gene: TRBD2

CDR3nt: TGCGCCAGCAGCTTGGACCCAGGGGTCACAGATACGCAGTATTTT
CDR3aa: CASSLDPGVTDTQYF
j_gene: TRBJ2-3
abundance: NA
v_gene: TRBV5-1
d_gene: NA

CDR3nt: TGTGCCAGCAGCTTGTCTCCAGGCAGCAATCAGCCCCAGCATTTT
CDR3aa: CASSLSPGSNQPQHF
j_gene: TRBJ1-5
abundance: NA
v_gene: TRBV5-8
d_gene: NA

CDR3nt: TGTGCCAGCGGAGGCAGAGGGGGCCTTCTCGGTGGCTACACCTTC
CDR3aa: CASGGRGGLLGGYTF
j_gene: TRBJ1-2
abundance: NA
v_gene: TRBV28
d_gene: TRBD1

CDR3nt: TGTGCCAGCAGCCGAGAACTAGAGACAGATACGCAGTATTTT
CDR3aa: CASSRELETDTQYF
j_gene: TRBJ2-3
abundance: once
v_gene: TRBV7-9
d_gene: NA

CDR3nt: TGTGCCAGCTCACGAATCGGCCAGGGTGCTTTCTTT
CDR3aa: CASSRIGQGAFF
j_gene: TRBJ1-1
abundance: NA
v_gene: TRBV18
d_gene: NA

CDR3nt: TGTGCCAGCAGTGGACCCGGGACAAGGGCGCCCCAGCATTTT
CDR3aa: CASSGPGTRAPQHF
j_gene: TRBJ1-5
abundance: NA
v_gene: TRBV28
d_gene: NA

CDR3nt: TGTGCCAGCAGTCTCGGACAAAGCTATGGCTACACCTTC
CDR3aa: CASSLGQSYGYTF
j_gene: TRBJ1-2
abundance: NA
v_gene: TRBV28
d_gene: NA

CDR3nt: TGTGCCAGCAGCCTGACCGGGCGCGGGAGGGCCCCAGATACGCAGTATTTT
CDR3aa: CASSLTGRGRAPDTQYF
j_gene: TRBJ2-3
abundance: once
v_gene: TRBV7-2
d_gene: TRBD2

CDR3nt: TGCGCCAGCAGCTGGGGAGACAATGGCTACACCTTC
CDR3aa: CASSWGDNGYTF
j_gene: TRBJ1-2
abundance: NA
v_gene: TRBV5-1
d_gene: NA

CDR3nt: TGTGCCAGCAAGGGACAGGGCTTAGGCTACACCTTC
CDR3aa: CASKGQGLGYTF
j_gene: TRBJ1-2
abundance: NA
v_gene: TRBV7-2
d_gene: TRBD1

CDR3nt: TGCGCCAGCAGCCTGGGACTAGCGGGGGGGTATCCCTACGAGCAGTACTTC
CDR3aa: CASSLGLAGGYPYEQYF
j_gene: TRBJ2-7
abundance: NA
v_gene: TRBV5-1
d_gene: TRBD2

CDR3nt: TGTGCCAGTAGTATAGATCGACAGGGGTCTGGCTACACCTTC
CDR3aa: CASSIDRQGSGYTF
j_gene: TRBJ1-2
abundance: few
v_gene: TRBV19
d_gene: TRBD1

CDR3nt: TGTGCCAGCAGTGAAGTAGGGGGGGGGAGGACTGAAGCTTTCTTT
CDR3aa: CASSEVGGGRTEAFF
j_gene: TRBJ1-1
abundance: NA
v_gene: TRBV2
d_gene: NA

CDR3nt: TGCGCCAGCAGCCGATTACCTGGGACTAGCGACTACGAGCAGTACTTC
CDR3aa: CASSRLPGTSDYEQYF
j_gene: TRBJ2-7
abundance: once
v_gene: TRBV4-1
d_gene: TRBD2

CDR3nt: TGTGCCAGCAGCTTGGTGGGGGGGGTGGATACGCAGTATTTT
CDR3aa: CASSLVGGVDTQYF
j_gene: TRBJ2-3
abundance: NA
v_gene: TRBV7-2
d_gene: TRBD2

CDR3nt: TGTGCCAGCAGCCCAGGGGGCGGACACGGGGAGCTGTTTTTT
CDR3aa: CASSPGGGHGELFF
j_gene: TRBJ2-2
abundance: few
v_gene: TRBV7-3
d_gene: TRBD1

CDR3nt: TGTGCCAGCAGCCAAGGGGGTATGGGAGGGATTGATCAAGCTTTCTTT
CDR3aa: CASSQGGMGGIDQAFF
j_gene: TRBJ1-1
abundance: NA
v_gene: TRBV4-2
d_gene: NA

CDR3nt: TGTGCCAGCAGTGTTGCGGGAGGGCCTTCCTACAATGAGCAGTTCTTC
CDR3aa: CASSVAGGPSYNEQFF
j_gene: TRBJ2-1
abundance: NA
v_gene: TRBV2
d_gene: TRBD2

CDR3nt: TGTGCCAGCAGCGGTGGTGGCCCCCAGCATTTT
CDR3aa: CASSGGGPQHF
j_gene: TRBJ1-5
abundance: once
v_gene: TRBV7-9
d_gene: NA

CDR3nt: TGTGCCAGCACCCAAACCGGGGGTTTAGGGGGCTACACCTTC
CDR3aa: CASTQTGGLGGYTF
j_gene: TRBJ1-2
abundance: NA
v_gene: TRBV3-1/TRBV3-2
d_gene: NA

CDR3nt: TGTGCCAGCAGCGGACCGCGGGACTGGGGGGAGCTGTTTTTT
CDR3aa: CASSGPRDWGELFF
j_gene: TRBJ2-2
abundance: NA
v_gene: TRBV7-9
d_gene: NA

CDR3nt: TGTGCCAGCAGCCCGTCTCAGGGAGGGGGCGGGGAGCTGTTTTTT
CDR3aa: CASSPSQGGGGELFF
j_gene: TRBJ2-2
abundance: NA
v_gene: TRBV7-3
d_gene: NA

CDR3nt: TGTGCCAGCAGTGCCCAGGGTGGCAACACTGAAGCTTTCTTT
CDR3aa: CASSAQGGNTEAFF
j_gene: TRBJ1-1
abundance: NA
v_gene: TRBV6-2/TRBV6-3
d_gene: NA

CDR3nt: TGTGCCAGCCGCCGGGGACAGGGGCAAACCTCTGGAAACACCATATATTTT
CDR3aa: CASRRGQGQTSGNTIYF
j_gene: TRBJ1-3
abundance: NA
v_gene: TRBV19
d_gene: TRBD1

CDR3nt: TGTGCCAGCAGCTTGGGACAGGGGGTGGGAAACACCATATATTTT
CDR3aa: CASSLGQGVGNTIYF
j_gene: TRBJ1-3
abundance: NA
v_gene: TRBV7-2
d_gene: TRBD1

CDR3nt: TGTGCCAGCAGCCCCAAGGGACCAGGGGCCCCGGAACAATTT
CDR3aa: CASSPKGPGAPEQF
j_gene: TRBJ2-3
abundance: NA
v_gene: TRBV7-9
d_gene: NA

CDR3nt: TGTGCCTGGAAGTCATGGCGGCCGTCCTACGAGCAGTACTTC
CDR3aa: CAWKSWRPSYEQYF
j_gene: TRBJ2-7
abundance: NA
v_gene: TRBV30
d_gene: NA

CDR3nt: TGTGCCAGCAAACTTAGCGGGATGGGTGATGAGCAGTTCTTC
CDR3aa: CASKLSGMGDEQFF
j_gene: TRBJ2-1
abundance: NA
v_gene: TRBV28
d_gene: TRBD2

CDR3nt: TGTGCCAGCAGAACCGGGACAGGCGACTACGAGCAGTACTTC
CDR3aa: CASRTGTGDYEQYF
j_gene: TRBJ2-7
abundance: once
v_gene: TRBV7-8
d_gene: TRBD1

CDR3nt: TGTGCCAGCAGCAACTCAGATACGCAGTATTTT
CDR3aa: CASSNSDTQYF
j_gene: TRBJ2-3
abundance: NA
v_gene: TRBV6-5
d_gene: NA

CDR3nt: TGTGCCAGCTCACCCGCAGGTTCCGAGCAGTACTTC
CDR3aa: CASSPAGSEQYF
j_gene: TRBJ2-7
abundance: NA
v_gene: TRBV18
d_gene: NA

CDR3nt: TGTGCCAGCAGCCAAGGTCGGGATAGAGCTTTCTTT
CDR3aa: CASSQGRDRAFF
j_gene: TRBJ1-1
abundance: once
v_gene: TRBV3-1/TRBV3-2
d_gene: NA

CDR3nt: TGCGCCAGCAGCCCCGCCCTGTCGACAGGGGATCCCTATGGCTACACCTTC
CDR3aa: CASSPALSTGDPYGYTF
j_gene: TRBJ1-2
abundance: NA
v_gene: TRBV4-1
d_gene: TRBD1

CDR3nt: TGTGCCAGCAGTTTTGGAGCGGGGGGCACAGATACGCAGTATTTT
CDR3aa: CASSFGAGGTDTQYF
j_gene: TRBJ2-3
abundance: NA
v_gene: TRBV28
d_gene: TRBD2

CDR3nt: TGTGCCAGCAGCCCCCAGGGCGTTATCGTACGGACTGAAGCTTTCTTT
CDR3aa: CASSPQGVIVRTEAFF
j_gene: TRBJ1-1
abundance: NA
v_gene: TRBV7-9
d_gene: NA

CDR3nt: TGCGCCAGCAGCTTTAGTTCAGATACGCAGTATTTT
CDR3aa: CASSFSSDTQYF
j_gene: TRBJ2-3
abundance: NA
v_gene: TRBV5-1
d_gene: NA

CDR3nt: TGTGCCAGCAGCGTAGTCAGGGCGAACACTGAAGCTTTCTTT
CDR3aa: CASSVVRANTEAFF
j_gene: TRBJ1-1
abundance: NA
v_gene: TRBV9
d_gene: NA

CDR3nt: TGTGCCAGCAGTTCAACCGGGAGCCCCACCGGGGAGCTGTTTTTT
CDR3aa: CASSSTGSPTGELFF
j_gene: TRBJ2-2
abundance: NA
v_gene: TRBV7-9
d_gene: NA

CDR3nt: TGTGCCAGCTCACCCGCTGGGACAGGGGCTTATCAGCCCCAGCATTTT
CDR3aa: CASSPAGTGAYQPQHF
j_gene: TRBJ1-5
abundance: few
v_gene: TRBV18
d_gene: TRBD1

CDR3nt: TGTGCCAGCAGTGCCCGGGACAGGGGCTATGGCTACACCTTC
CDR3aa: CASSARDRGYGYTF
j_gene: TRBJ1-2
abundance: NA
v_gene: TRBV2
d_gene: TRBD1